This T cell receptor beta chain is drawn from a study of OX40 agonist ivuxolimab in advanced cancers. The data were produced by immunoSEQ multiplex PCR, yet TCRdb's version contains in-frame clones alone and is incomplete. The data show approximately 100,000 clones, with 90% seen just once and about 0.31% held by the top ten. From germline, CDR1 is SNHLY and CDR2 FYNNEI. Trimming stripped 7 bases from V and 4 bases from J, with 16 bases between. The CDR3 covers 14 residues. The sequence came from an adult with an advanced solid tumor such as melanoma, head and neck, liver or kidney cancer. Specimen: CD4+ or CD8+ T cells sorted from blood, collected in a trial of the OX40 agonist ivuxolimab. The J gene is TRBJ1-1, the V gene TRBV2; D is uncertain. In DNA form, the CDR3 reads TGTGCCAGCACTGATTTGCTGGGAGGCACTGAAGCTTTCTTT. Its protein product is CASTDLLGGTEAFF.